Presented here are 17 T cell receptor beta chains from one specimen sequenced in a study of T cell clones after liver transplantation. Assay used: immunoSEQ multiplex PCR; TCRdb lists only in-frame clones, some missing. Here the sample spans about 45,000 clones, 70% to 90% being singletons. Sequenced here: CD4+ T cells from blood, sampled 24 months after liver transplant. The receptors were gathered from a human patient who received a liver transplant. Certain T cells may be donor cells from the graft.

The gene calls are TRBV27 and TRBJ2-7, with D possibly TRBD1 on 5 matching bases. In germline, CDR1 is MNHEY, CDR2 SMNVEV (reference sequence). The V end lost 1 base, the J end lost 2 bases, and 12 bases lay between the germline ends. This CDR3 has 15 amino acids. Written as DNA, the CDR3 is TGTGCCAGCAGTTTATTCTCGACAGTAACCTACGAGCAGTACTTC. This codes for CASSLFSTVTYEQYF.

J is TRBJ1-4 and V is TRBV27; 7 positions match TRBD1. CDR3 length: 14 amino acids. Trimming cost V 7 bases and J 3 bases; bases outside gene matches: 5. Germline assignment: CDR1 MNHEY and CDR2 SMNVEV (reference sequence). The CDR3 loop reads CASNQGGANEKLFF. For the CDR3, the DNA is TGTGCCAGCAACCAGGGGGGGGCTAATGAAAAACTGTTTTTT.

The chain joins TRBV7-3 to TRBJ2-5, with TRBD1 matching over 7 bases. CDR3 size: 13 residues. Germline lookup yields CDR1 SGHTA and CDR2 FQGTGA. The J segment lost 3 bases and the V segment lost 2 bases, leaving 0 bases of the junction unmatched. The CDR3 DNA reads as TGTGCCAGCAGCTTAGGGACAGAAGAGACCCAGTACTTC. Its translation: CASSLGTEETQYF.

The genes are TRBV6-1 and TRBJ2-2; TRBD1 aligns across 10 bases. The junction had 5 bases not matched to a gene; V was cut back by 11 bases and J by 5 bases. This CDR3 region has 13 residues. Germline V gene sequence: CDR1 MNHNS, CDR2 SASEGT. DNA of the CDR3: TGTGCCCATGACAGGGGGCAAACCGGGGAGCTGTTTTTT. This encodes CAHDRGQTGELFF.

The genes are TRBV7-7 and TRBJ2-5; 7 bases match TRBD1. This CDR3 is built from 14 residues. The germline gives CDR1 SSHAT, CDR2 FNYEAQ (reference sequence). J lost 2 bases, V lost 0 bases, and 0 bases had no gene match. The CDR3 region has the DNA TGTGCCAGCAGCTTAGCGGGACAGCAAGAGACCCAGTACTTC. This sequence encodes CASSLAGQQETQYF.

The sample holds a few counts of this clone. In nucleotides, the CDR3 is TGTGCCAGCAGCTTAGGACGTCTCACTGAAGCTTTCTTT. Amino acid sequence: CASSLGRLTEAFF. V and J are TRBV7-2 and TRBJ1-1; D gene unclear. Germline assignment: CDR1 SGHTA and CDR2 FQGNSA. This CDR3 is 13 amino acids long. The ends were cut back, 1 base at V and 4 bases at J, with 7 bases in the middle. The full variable domain, rest sourced from reference TRBV7-2 and TRBJ1-1, is GAGVSQSPSNKVTEKGKDVELRCDPISGHTALYWYRQSLGQGLEFLIYFQGNSAPDKSGLPSDRFSAERTGGSVSTLTIQRTQQEDSAVYLCASSLGRLTEAFFGQGTRLTVV.

The chain combines TRBV29-1 with TRBJ2-1; 9 nucleotides line up with TRBD2. CDR3 size: 16 residues. Per germline, CDR1 SQVTM and CDR2 ANQGSEA. V trimming: 0 bases; J trimming: 6 bases; junction bases outside the gene matches: 9. CDR3 loop: CSVEDQGAGGRNEQFF. CDR3 coding DNA: TGCAGCGTTGAAGATCAGGGAGCGGGAGGACGCAATGAGCAGTTCTTC.

The chain couples TRBV4-1 to TRBJ2-4; perhaps TRBD1 as D (5 bases). CDR3 length equals 18 residues. CDR1 and CDR2 (germline): MGHRA, YSYEKL. The V end lost 0 bases, the J end lost 1 base, and 16 bases lay between the germline ends. CDR3 nucleotide sequence: TGCGCCAGCAGCCAAGATCGGGTGGGGAAGGGGGCCAAAAACATTCAGTACTTC. The encoded protein is CASSQDRVGKGAKNIQYF.

The V gene is TRBV5-4, the J gene TRBJ2-1; 7 bases match TRBD1. This CDR3 region has 16 residues. Germline CDR1 SGHNT, CDR2 YYREEE (reference sequence). Trimming cost V 3 bases and J 0 bases; bases outside gene matches: 6. The DNA of the CDR3 is TGTGCCAGCAGCTCCCGGGACAGAGGCTCCTACAATGAGCAGTTCTTC. Translating it yields CASSSRDRGSYNEQFF.

The V and J genes are TRBV6-1 and TRBJ1-3; D remains ambiguous. This CDR3 has 18 amino acids. V was clipped by 2 bases and J by 4 bases, with 21 bases between them. Germline loops: CDR1 MNHNS, CDR2 SASEGT. CDR3 region: CASSETSLLGGLGNTIYF. The CDR3 nucleotides read TGTGCCAGCAGTGAAACTAGCCTCCTGGGTGGTCTGGGAAACACCATATATTTT.

This clone was observed a few times. This chain connects TRBV18 to TRBJ2-5, with D maybe TRBD2 (5 bases). The CDR3 runs to 15 residues. Trimming took 1 base from V and 5 from J, leaving 14 bases between them. Germline CDR1 reads KGHSH; CDR2 reads LQKENI. CDR3 in amino acids: CASSPLSEGLETQYF. Here the CDR3 DNA reads TGTGCCAGCTCACCACTGAGCGAGGGCCTGGAGACCCAGTACTTC.

V is TRBV4-2 and J is TRBJ1-1, with a possible D match to TRBD1 (6 bases). CDR1 LGHNA and CDR2 YNFKEQ come from the germline V gene. The V end lost 0 bases, the J end lost 1 base, and 9 bases lay between the germline ends. The CDR3 runs 15 residues. CDR3 sequence (DNA): TGTGCCAGCAGCCAAGAAGGGACAAAGAACACTGAAGCTTTCTTT. Protein product: CASSQEGTKNTEAFF.

The CDR3 sequence: CASTLRDRLNSPLHF. The CDR3 DNA reads as TGCGCCAGCACCCTCAGGGACAGACTTAATTCACCCCTCCACTTT. The chain recombines TRBV10-2 with TRBJ1-6; 7 bases align to TRBD1. The CDR3 sequence is 15 residues long. CDR1 WSHSY and CDR2 SAAADI come from the germline V gene. The trim removed 7 bases at V and 6 bases at J, leaving 9 bases unmatched.

V and J are TRBV19 and TRBJ1-1, with unresolved D. Germline V CDR1 and CDR2: LNHDA, SQIVND (reference sequence). Trimming took off 5 bases at V and 0 bases at J, with 13 bases between the two ends. CDR3 size: 15 residues. CDR3 protein: CASSFHGSLNTEAFF. Here the CDR3 DNA reads TGTGCCAGTAGTTTCCACGGGTCCCTGAACACTGAAGCTTTCTTT.

This clone was detected a few times. The chain couples TRBV29-1 to TRBJ2-5; 10 bases map to TRBD2. CDR3 length equals 15 residues. The germline V gene encodes CDR1 SQVTM and CDR2 ANQGSEA. V was pared by 3 bases and J by 0 bases, with 4 bases of the junction left unmatched. CDR3 DNA: TGCAGCGTTGAGTTACTAGCGGGGTACCAAGAGACCCAGTACTTC. Its translation: CSVELLAGYQETQYF.

The gene calls are TRBV18 and TRBJ1-1; D is perhaps TRBD1 (6 bases). Deletions cut 4 bases from V and 0 bases from J, with 9 bases between. The CDR3 is made up of 14 amino acids. The germline V gene has CDR1 KGHSH and CDR2 LQKENI. Here the CDR3 DNA reads TGTGCCAGCTCACGAGGGGGGTTGAACACTGAAGCTTTCTTT. It encodes CASSRGGLNTEAFF.

V usage is TRBV29-1 and J usage is TRBJ1-4, with D maybe TRBD1 (5 bases). CDR1 is SQVTM and CDR2 is ANQGSEA in the germline V gene. Trimming shortened V by 6 bases and J by 10 bases, and 21 bases separated the two germline ends. This CDR3 comprises 14 residues. CDR3 bases: TGCAGCGTGATCGGGACCGACCTGAGTCGAAAACTGTTTTTT. Protein product: CSVIGTDLSRKLFF.